This TCR beta chain came from a study of T cell repertoires in cytomegalovirus infection. Broader study findings: The ex vivo response showed dominance by HLA-C-restricted CMV-specific TCR beta clonotypes.

TCRdb independently ran MiXCR on the reads; one entry per CDR3 protein. The table has roughly 46,000 distinct CDR3 sequences, roughly 20% seen once. Trimming stripped 3 bases from V and 1 base from J, with 6 bases between. CDR1 and CDR2 (germline): MDHEN, SYDVKM. This CDR3 is 13 amino acids long. The table lists this clonotype with a few counts. Its antigen is undetermined. The clonotype originates from a human donor in good health (CMV status not recorded). Some clones in this sample may be carry-over from other donors' samples. This rearrangement joins TRBV28 to TRBJ1-2; D remains ambiguous. The specimen was PBMCs, sequenced either directly or after in vitro stimulation (not recorded which). CDR3 nucleotide sequence: TGTGCCAGCAGTTTCCGCGATAACTATGGCTACACCTTC. This sequence encodes CASSFRDNYGYTF.